This TCR beta chain appears in the sequencing data of a study of CD8+CD57+ T cells in acquired aplastic anemia. CDR3 and TCR beta VDJ profiling relied on genomic DNA as the template. TCRdb re-called the reads with MiXCR, one entry per CDR3 protein. The data hold hundreds of thousands of distinct CDR3 sequences, with about half observed a single time. Individuals selected for sequencing had exhibited CD8+CD57+ cell expansion on flow cytometry. At least ten counts were recorded for this clonotype. V was shortened by 6 bases and J by 4 bases, with 16 bases between the two germline ends. This CDR3 has 14 amino acids. CDR1 and CDR2 (germline): LNHNV, YYDKDF (reference sequence).

Input material: sorted CD4+, CD8+, or CD8+CD57+ T cells (not recorded which) from PBMCs. This clonotype was obtained from a human donor with aplastic anemia. The rearrangement joins TRBV15 to TRBJ2-7, with D maybe TRBD1 (5 bases). The CDR3 sequence is CATRKGQERYEQYF. The CDR3 DNA is TGTGCCACCAGAAAGGGGCAGGAGCGTTACGAGCAGTACTTC.